The 10 T cell receptor beta chains listed next were all sequenced from one sample in a study of T-cell reconstitution after alpha-beta-depleted transplantation in children. Using unique molecular identifiers, the investigators prepared the TCRbeta library. TCRdb independently ran MiXCR on the PCR reads; one entry per CDR3 protein. The sample carries 700,000 to 950,000 distinct CDR3 sequences, around 17% recorded once. Material: PBMCs, mostly from graft donor cells, obtained 360 days after TCRalphabeta/CD19-depleted stem cell transplant. The receptors shown here come from a male patient under 18 who had a stem cell transplant for acute lymphoblastic leukemia, so the T cells may come from the graft donor.

The rearrangement links TRBV4-1 to TRBJ2-4; the match to TRBD1 covers 9 bases. Germline lookup yields CDR1 MGHRA and CDR2 YSYEKL. Trimming cost V 4 bases and J 7 bases; bases outside gene matches: 14. The CDR3 spans 17 residues. The DNA of the CDR3 is TGCGCCAGCAGCCCGCTATGGTACGGGACAGGGTGGAACATTCAGTACTTC. As protein: CASSPLWYGTGWNIQYF.

J is TRBJ2-7 and V is TRBV4-2; D may be TRBD1 (6 bases). The CDR3 consists of 14 residues. CDR1 and CDR2 (germline): LGHNA, YNFKEQ. V was cut by 4 bases and J by 2 bases, with 12 bases left in between. Written as DNA, the CDR3 is TGTGCCAGCAGCCTACTGGACAGACCCTACGAGCAGTACTTC. Translation gives CASSLLDRPYEQYF.

The rearrangement uses TRBV12-5 and TRBJ2-1; 11 nucleotides line up with TRBD2. From germline, CDR1 is LGHNT and CDR2 FRNRAP. There are 21 residues in the CDR3. J lost 4 bases, V lost 0 bases, and 17 bases had no gene match. CDR3 DNA: TGTGCTAGTGGTTTGGTACTCCCCTTCACTAGCGGGAGCGGGTGGTACAATGAGCAGTTCTTC. It yields the protein CASGLVLPFTSGSGWYNEQFF.

The chain combines TRBV7-8 with TRBJ2-7; D is unresolved. V lost 0 bases and J lost 3, with 9 bases in between. The germline V gene encodes CDR1 SGHVS and CDR2 FQNEAQ. This CDR3 contains 14 residues. The CDR3, as DNA: TGTGCCAGCAGCTTAGCTCGGACCAACTACGAGCAGTACTTC. Protein: CASSLARTNYEQYF. The whole variable domain, remainder taken from reference TRBV7-8 and TRBJ2-7, is GAGVSQSPRYKVAKRGQDVALRCDPISGHVSLFWYQQALGQGPEFLTYFQNEAQLDKSGLPSDRFFAERPEGSVSTLKIQRTQQEDSAVYLCASSLARTNYEQYFGPGTRLTVT.

This clonotype was detected a few times. This chain connects TRBV10-3 to TRBJ2-7, with TRBD2 matching 13 bases. Germline V gene sequence: CDR1 ENHRY, CDR2 SYGVKD. The CDR3 sequence is 15 residues long. Trimming cost V 2 bases and J 4 bases; bases outside gene matches: 2. CDR3 sequence: CAISEGLAGEYEQYF. Written as DNA, the CDR3 is TGTGCCATCAGTGAGGGACTAGCGGGGGAGTACGAGCAGTACTTC.

A note on this clonotype: Since a much larger clone is just one base distant, this may be a read error. The CDR3 DNA reads TGTGCCAGCAGCTTAGGACTAGCGGGAGCGGTTGAGCAGTTCTTC. The encoded protein is CASSLGLAGAVEQFF. The genes are TRBV7-2 and TRBJ2-1, with 12 positions matching TRBD2. The CDR3 consists of 15 residues. Trimming at V came to 1 base and at J to 9 bases, leaving 4 bases not matched to a gene. Germline CDR1 and CDR2: SGHTA and FQGNSA.

V gene TRBV14 combines with J gene TRBJ2-1; D not certain. CDR3 length equals 13 residues. Germline V gene data show CDR1 as SGHDN and CDR2 as FVKESK. Trimming removed 3 bases at V and 7 bases at J, with 10 bases between. CDR3 DNA: TGTGCCAGCAGCCACCTAATGAGTAATGAGCAGTTCTTC. It specifies CASSHLMSNEQFF.

This clonotype has a handful of counts. V is TRBV7-6 and J is TRBJ2-3, with D perhaps matching TRBD1 or TRBD2 (5 bases each). This CDR3 region has 17 residues. The germline V gene has CDR1 SGHVS and CDR2 FNYEAQ. With 5 bases removed from V and 2 bases from J, the gap between germline ends came to 20 bases. The CDR3 coding sequence is TGTGCCAGCAGCGCAGGGCGCGGGTGGGGATTCACAGATACGCAGTATTTT. It yields the protein CASSAGRGWGFTDTQYF.

This clonotype was seen a handful of times. The V call is TRBV5-1, the J call TRBJ2-7; TRBD2 is a possible D gene (6 bases). Trimming shortened V by 2 bases and J by 3 bases, and 15 bases separated the two germline ends. The germline CDR1 and CDR2 sequences are SGHRS and YFSETQ. The CDR3 has 15 residues. CDR3 amino acids: CASSLLRDAIYEQYF. CDR3 in DNA: TGCGCCAGCAGCTTACTGCGGGATGCGATCTACGAGCAGTACTTC.

The rearrangement links TRBV10-1 to TRBJ2-2; a weak D match, TRBD1 (6 bases). V dropped 10 bases and J dropped 1 base, with 10 bases sitting between them. CDR1 WNHNN and CDR2 SYGVQD come from the germline V gene (reference sequence). The CDR3 length is 13 residues. CDR3 in DNA: TGCGCCACCATGGACAGGAACACCGGGGAGCTGTTTTTT. It specifies CATMDRNTGELFF.